Shown below are 27 T cell receptor beta chains from a single sample sequenced in a study of cytomegalovirus exposure and HLA in healthy donors. PCR primers comprised 60 Vbeta and 13 Jbeta primers. The protocol was immunoSEQ multiplex PCR, while the TCRdb copy is restricted to in-frame clones and leaves out a portion. The data show 150,000 to 200,000 clones, about 73% seen once. The sample comprised PBMCs. The source is a woman aged 40 to 55 in good health and CMV-seronegative.

The chain has TRBV7-9 and TRBJ2-6; 7 bases agree with TRBD1. Germline V lookup: CDR1 SEHNR, CDR2 FQNEAQ (reference sequence). The CDR3 spans 15 residues. V was clipped by 5 bases and J by 3 bases; unmatched bases: 4. The CDR3 nucleotides read TGTGCCAGCAGCACGACAGGGTTTGGGGCCAACGTCCTGACTTTC. Translating it yields CASSTTGFGANVLTF.

CDR3 amino acids: CASSAFGGGPRGETQYF. The CDR3 nucleotides read TGTGCCAGCAGTGCTTTTGGCGGGGGGCCAAGGGGAGAGACCCAGTACTTC. V is TRBV6-1 and J is TRBJ2-5, with TRBD2 matching over 8 bases. CDR3 length equals 17 residues. Unmatched junction bases numbered 14, after V lost 4 bases and J lost 4 bases. Germline CDR1 is MNHNS and CDR2 is SASEGT.

The chain combines TRBV7-3 with TRBJ1-1; D may be TRBD1 (6 bases). CDR1 SGHTA and CDR2 FQGTGA come from the germline V gene. Deletions cut 3 bases from V and 4 bases from J, with 12 bases between. This CDR3 has 14 residues. The chain's CDR3 is CASSFGGEITEAFF. CDR3 nucleotides: TGTGCCAGCAGCTTTGGGGGCGAGATCACTGAAGCTTTCTTT.

The chain recombines TRBV7-9 with TRBJ1-2, with D maybe TRBD1 (6 bases). Germline values: CDR1 SEHNR, CDR2 FQNEAQ (reference sequence). The V and J ends lost 5 bases and 4 bases respectively, with 17 bases between them. The CDR3 length is 15 residues. The CDR3 sequence: CASSAEGQSPYGYTF. Here the CDR3 DNA reads TGTGCCAGCAGCGCAGAAGGACAGTCTCCCTATGGCTACACCTTC.

This chain uses TRBV28 with TRBJ2-4; TRBD2 agrees at 12 bases. The CDR3 runs 16 residues. The junction had 9 bases not matched to a gene; V was cut back by 5 bases and J by 7 bases. Germline CDR1 and CDR2: MDHEN and SYDVKM. The CDR3 coding sequence is TGTGCCAGCAGTGTCTCTAGCGGGGGGGCTCTTAACATTCAGTACTTC. It translates to CASSVSSGGALNIQYF.

This chain connects TRBV6-5 to TRBJ1-1, with a weak D call TRBD1 (5 bases). Germline lookup yields CDR1 MNHEY and CDR2 SVGAGI. The CDR3 is 15 amino acids. Trimming pared 8 bases from V and 3 bases from J, leaving 19 bases between. This chain's CDR3 is CASRSTPTGHTEAFF. Written as DNA, the CDR3 is TGTGCCAGCCGCTCAACTCCAACAGGACACACTGAAGCTTTCTTT.

Notes on this clone: This sample also contains other DNA sequences that code for the same CDR3. The rearrangement joins TRBV4-2 to TRBJ1-2, with D tentatively TRBD1 (6 bases). Germline CDR1 and CDR2: LGHNA and YNFKEQ. Trimming cost V 0 bases and J 0 bases, with 8 bases left between them. The CDR3 has 15 residues. Written as DNA, the CDR3 is TGTGCCAGCAGCCAAGACAGGGGAGCTAACTATGGCTACACCTTC. This gives the protein CASSQDRGANYGYTF.

The chain links TRBV4-2 to TRBJ1-1; D remains ambiguous. Per the germline V gene, CDR1 is LGHNA and CDR2 is YNFKEQ. V was clipped by 0 bases and J by 0 bases, with 5 bases between them. The length of the CDR3 is 14 residues. Written as DNA, the CDR3 is TGTGCCAGCAGCCAAGATCCGGTGAACACTGAAGCTTTCTTT. It is translated as CASSQDPVNTEAFF.

The CDR3 coding sequence is TGTGCCAGCAAAAAGGAGGGGGCCGCTGAAGCTTTCTTT. Translated, it gives CASKKEGAAEAFF. V and J are TRBV6-1 and TRBJ1-1; TRBD1 aligns across 7 bases. With V trimmed by 7 bases and J by 6 bases, 8 bases remained unmatched. Germline V CDR1 and CDR2: MNHNS, SASEGT. This CDR3 contains 13 residues.

The rearrangement uses TRBV18 and TRBJ2-3, with D perhaps TRBD2 (6 bases). Trimming took off 2 bases at V and 4 bases at J, with 16 bases between the two ends. Per the germline V gene, CDR1 is KGHSH and CDR2 is LQKENI. The length of the CDR3 is 16 residues. The CDR3 here is CASSPGAQRRADTQYF. DNA for the CDR3: TGTGCCAGCTCACCAGGGGCCCAAAGGAGGGCAGATACGCAGTATTTT. Based on the CDR3 plus reference TRBV18 and TRBJ2-3, the full variable domain is NAGVMQNPRHLVRRRGQEARLRCSPMKGHSHVYWYRQLPEEGLKFMVYLQKENIIDESGMPKERFSAEFPKEGPSILRIQQVVRGDSAAYFCASSPGAQRRADTQYFGPGTRLTVL.

The V call is TRBV21-1, the J call TRBJ2-1; TRBD1 is the table's D call and was not checked against the DNA. TRBV21-1 has pseudogene status. The CDR3 consists of 13 residues. The CDR3 DNA reads as TGTGCCAGCACCAAATCACCCGACAGGGGAGCGTTCTTC. Translated, it gives CASTKSPDRGAFF.

The chain employs TRBV5-6 and TRBJ2-7; no firm D call. The CDR3 consists of 14 residues. Germline CDR1 SGHDT, CDR2 YYEEEE. Trimming left V 2 bases short and J 0 bases short, with 9 bases between. CDR3 sequence reads: CASSFSLSSYEQYF. CDR3 bases: TGTGCCAGCAGCTTTTCCCTCAGCTCCTACGAGCAGTACTTC. The variable domain in full, with the rest retrieved from reference TRBV5-6 and TRBJ2-7, is DAGVTQSPTHLIKTRGQQVTLRCSPKSGHDTVSWYQQALGQGPQFIFQYYEEEERQRGNFPDRFSGHQFPNYSSELNVNALLLGDSALYLCASSFSLSSYEQYFGPGTRLTVT.

The V gene is TRBV21-1, the J gene TRBJ1-6; the DNA was not compared with TRBD1, the D call given in the table. TRBV21-1 represents a pseudogene. CDR3 length: 15 amino acids. The CDR3 region has the DNA TGTGCCAGCGGTGAACAGGGGATCTATAATTCACCCCTCCACTTT. This encodes CASGEQGIYNSPLHF.

The J gene is TRBJ1-2, the V gene TRBV15; tentative D call: TRBD1 (5 bases). The V end was cut by 0 bases, the J end by 7 bases, with 12 bases between. CDR3 length equals 14 residues. Per the germline V gene, CDR1 is LNHNV and CDR2 is YYDKDF (reference sequence). The CDR3 loop is CATSRDRGVGGYTF. The CDR3, as DNA: TGTGCCACCAGCAGAGATCGGGGGGTGGGTGGCTACACCTTC.

J is TRBJ1-5 and V is TRBV5-1, with 12 bases lining up with TRBD1. The CDR3 consists of 17 residues. Losses at the gene ends were 4 bases for V and 2 bases for J; bases not matched to a gene: 7. In germline, CDR1 is SGHRS, CDR2 YFSETQ. The DNA of the CDR3 is TGCGCCAGCAGCCCCGGGACAGGGGGCGCGGGCAATCAGCCCCAGCATTTT. Amino acids: CASSPGTGGAGNQPQHF.

The chain couples TRBV19 to TRBJ2-7; weak D call: TRBD1 (5 bases). Germline CDR1 LNHDA, CDR2 SQIVND (reference sequence). V was trimmed by 4 bases and J by 3 bases, leaving 10 bases between them. The CDR3 is 13 amino acids. The CDR3 is CASSTGLNYEQYF. In nucleotides, the CDR3 is TGTGCCAGTAGTACAGGGTTAAACTACGAGCAGTACTTC.

The chain couples TRBV27 to TRBJ2-7, with 7 bases fitting TRBD1. Germline V gives CDR1 MNHEY, CDR2 SMNVEV (reference sequence). V shed 2 bases and J 2 bases; nucleotides not matched to a gene: 3. The CDR3 has 14 residues. The CDR3 reads CASSLKGQTYEQYF. The CDR3 bases are TGTGCCAGCAGTTTAAAGGGACAGACCTACGAGCAGTACTTC.

Of note for this clone: One end of the junction is discordant with germline, which a read error may explain. CDR3 loop: CASGVAQGRYGYTF. Here the CDR3 DNA reads TGTGCCAGCGGCGTGGCACAAGGGAGGTATGGCTACACCTTC. The V gene is TRBV9, the J gene TRBJ1-2; D unresolved. This CDR3 contains 14 residues. Germline V gives CDR1 SGDLS, CDR2 YYNGEE.

This sequence joins TRBV14 and TRBJ1-1; 7 nucleotides match TRBD1. The CDR3 runs 17 residues. Trimming took 2 bases from V and 1 from J; bases not matched to a gene: 10. Germline-derived CDR1 and CDR2 are SGHDN and FVKESK. In nucleotides, the CDR3 is TGTGCCAGCAGCCAAAGACAGGGCTTGGGAGGGAACACTGAAGCTTTCTTT. Translated: CASSQRQGLGGNTEAFF.

This chain's CDR3 is CAISESSYGYTF. Here the CDR3 DNA reads TGTGCCATCAGTGAGTCGAGTTATGGCTACACCTTC. The chain joins TRBV10-3 to TRBJ1-2; D unclear. CDR1 is ENHRY, CDR2 SYGVKD, per germline. Trimming removed 0 bases from V and 5 bases from J, with 4 bases in between. The CDR3 is made up of 12 amino acids.

The rearrangement uses TRBV4-2 and TRBJ2-3; 11 nucleotides match TRBD1. Trimming removed 2 bases from V and 5 bases from J; junction bases left unmatched: 9. There are 17 residues in the CDR3. Germline CDR1 reads LGHNA; CDR2 reads YNFKEQ. The CDR3 bases are TGTGCCAGCAGCCAACAAGGGGGGACAGGGGGAGGAGATACGCAGTATTTT. Translating it yields CASSQQGGTGGGDTQYF.

The chain joins TRBV7-2 to TRBJ2-5; weak D call: TRBD1 (5 bases). V was shortened by 5 bases and J by 2 bases, with 9 bases between the two germline ends. CDR1 is SGHTA, CDR2 FQGNSA, per germline. CDR3 length: 13 amino acids. The CDR3 bases are TGTGCCAGCAGCCGACAGTTACAAGAGACCCAGTACTTC. It is translated as CASSRQLQETQYF. Together with reference TRBV7-2 and TRBJ2-5, the CDR3 gives the full variable domain: GAGVSQSPSNKVTEKGKDVELRCDPISGHTALYWYRQSLGQGLEFLIYFQGNSAPDKSGLPSDRFSAERTGGSVSTLTIQRTQQEDSAVYLCASSRQLQETQYFGPGTRLLVL.

The rearrangement links TRBV5-8 to TRBJ2-7; TRBD1 matches 9 bases. V dropped 2 bases and J dropped 6; count of bases not matched to a gene: 6. The CDR3 is 14 residues long. CDR1 is SGHTS, CDR2 YDEGEE, per germline. This CDR3 is CASSLGGTGFEQYF. The DNA of the CDR3 is TGTGCCAGCAGCTTAGGCGGGACAGGGTTCGAGCAGTACTTC.

This clone was recorded once. Other DNA variants within this sample encode the same CDR3. The rearrangement links TRBV2 to TRBJ1-5, with 7 bases identical to TRBD1. With V trimmed by 4 bases and J by 0 bases, 3 bases remained unmatched. The V gene's germline CDR1 is SNHLY and CDR2 FYNNEI. CDR3 length: 15 residues. The CDR3 nucleotides are TGTGCCAGCAGTGCAGGGGGTAATAGCAATCAGCCCCAGCATTTT. It translates to CASSAGGNSNQPQHF.

V usage is TRBV5-1 and J usage is TRBJ1-2, with D hard to call. V lost 0 bases, J lost 13 bases, and 16 bases lay in between. Germline V gene sequence: CDR1 SGHRS, CDR2 YFSETQ. This CDR3 comprises 13 residues. The CDR3 loop is CASSLGVDSSGTF. The CDR3 coding sequence is TGCGCCAGCAGCTTGGGAGTAGATTCTTCGGGCACCTTC.

The chain joins TRBV5-5 to TRBJ2-1, with 8 bases lining up with TRBD2. Germline-derived CDR1 and CDR2 are SGHKS and YYEKEE (reference sequence). The CDR3 has 15 residues. V shed 5 bases and J 4 bases; nucleotides not matched to a gene: 8. The CDR3 region is CASSFLGGAYNEQFF. DNA of the CDR3: TGTGCCAGCAGTTTCCTCGGGGGGGCATACAATGAGCAGTTCTTC.

This clone was counted a few times. The V call is TRBV19, the J call TRBJ1-2, with 7 bases aligning to TRBD1. Germline V CDR1 and CDR2: LNHDA, SQIVND (reference sequence). The V segment lost 5 bases and the J segment 10 bases; nucleotides outside the gene matches: 13. CDR3 length equals 14 residues. This chain's CDR3 is CASSPLITGVDYTF. The DNA for the CDR3 is TGTGCCAGTAGTCCCCTTATAACAGGGGTAGACTACACCTTC.